This T cell receptor (beta chain) was observed in a study of tumor-infiltrating lymphocytes in primary liver carcinoma. About this clonotype: Its matching antigen is unknown. In this CDR3 the conserved last residue, phenylalanine or tryptophan, is missing, so a read error is likely.

From 500 ng total RNA, TCR beta cDNA was generated with a primer in the constant region. Libraries covering TCR beta were generated through three nested multiplex PCR rounds (using a slightly modified ARM-PCR). TCRdb called the multiplex PCR reads again in MiXCR, with one record for every CDR3 protein. This table holds about 99,000 distinct CDR3 sequences, about 70% found once. Investigators took RNA and DNA out together from roughly 21-30 mg of unsorted bulk tissue. With chronic HBV infection, the patients were also treatment-naive. Study findings and constraints: Lower overlap was observed for tumor-adjacent and tumor-blood pairs relative to tumor region pairs. A small share of top clones, only about 8-25%, was found in all five tumor regions.

The sequencing sample was made of liver tumor tissue from sampling region 5. Subset described: tumor region T5, tumor centre. This receptor was taken from a woman aged 60-75 years with primary liver carcinoma and hepatitis B virus infection.

CDR3 region: CASSNSGLVQETQYL. CDR3 in DNA: TGTGCCAGCAGTAATTCGGGACTAGTCCAAGAGACCCAGTACCTC. The chain carries TRBV28 and TRBJ2-5; 8 bases are shared with TRBD2. The germline gives CDR1 MDHEN, CDR2 SYDVKM. The CDR3 spans 15 residues. Trimming removed 5 bases from V and 1 base from J; junction bases left unmatched: 6.